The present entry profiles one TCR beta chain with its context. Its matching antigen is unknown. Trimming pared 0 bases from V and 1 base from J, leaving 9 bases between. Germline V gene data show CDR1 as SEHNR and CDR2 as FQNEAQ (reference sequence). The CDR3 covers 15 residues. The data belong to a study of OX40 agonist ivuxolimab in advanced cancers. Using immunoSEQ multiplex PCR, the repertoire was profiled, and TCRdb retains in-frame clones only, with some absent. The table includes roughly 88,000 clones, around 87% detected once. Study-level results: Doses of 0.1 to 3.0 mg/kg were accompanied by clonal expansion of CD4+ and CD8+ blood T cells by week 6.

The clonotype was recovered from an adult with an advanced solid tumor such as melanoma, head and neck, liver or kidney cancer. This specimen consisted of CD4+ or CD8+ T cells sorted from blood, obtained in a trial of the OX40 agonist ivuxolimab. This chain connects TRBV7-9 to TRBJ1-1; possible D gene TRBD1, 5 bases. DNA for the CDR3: TGTGCCAGCAGCTTAGCCAGGGTCGGGAACACTGAAGCTTTCTTT. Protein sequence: CASSLARVGNTEAFF.